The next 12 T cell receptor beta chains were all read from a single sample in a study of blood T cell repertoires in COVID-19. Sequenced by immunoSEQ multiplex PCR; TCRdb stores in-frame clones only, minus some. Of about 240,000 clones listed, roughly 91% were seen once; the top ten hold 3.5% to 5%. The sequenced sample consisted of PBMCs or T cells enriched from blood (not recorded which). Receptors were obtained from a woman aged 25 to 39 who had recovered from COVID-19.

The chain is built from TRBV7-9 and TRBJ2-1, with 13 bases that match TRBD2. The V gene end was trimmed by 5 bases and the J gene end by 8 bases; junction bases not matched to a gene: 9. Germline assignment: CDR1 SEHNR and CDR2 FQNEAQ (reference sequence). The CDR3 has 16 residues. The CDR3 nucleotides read TGTGCCAGCAGCGCCCGGACTAGCGGGAGAGTCGATGAGCAGTTCTTC. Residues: CASSARTSGRVDEQFF.

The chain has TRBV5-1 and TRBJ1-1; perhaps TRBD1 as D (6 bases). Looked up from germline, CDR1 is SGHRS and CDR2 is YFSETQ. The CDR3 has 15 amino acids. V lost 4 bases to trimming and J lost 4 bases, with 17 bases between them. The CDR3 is CASSLSTGLGTEAFF. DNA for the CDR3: TGCGCCAGCAGCCTTTCCACAGGGTTAGGCACTGAAGCTTTCTTT.

The DNA of the CDR3 is TGCAGCGTTGAACTTCGGGTTTCGGGGGAGCAGTACTTC. Amino acid sequence: CSVELRVSGEQYF. The chain is built from TRBV29-1 and TRBJ2-7; a possible D gene is TRBD2 (5 bases). CDR3 length: 13 amino acids. V was pared by 2 bases and J by 7 bases, with 15 bases between. Per the germline V gene, CDR1 is SQVTM and CDR2 is ANQGSEA.

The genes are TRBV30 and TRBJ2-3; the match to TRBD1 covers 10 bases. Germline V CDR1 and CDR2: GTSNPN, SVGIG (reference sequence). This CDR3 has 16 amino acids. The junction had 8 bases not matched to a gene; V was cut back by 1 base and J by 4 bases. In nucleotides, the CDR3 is TGTGCCTGGAGTGCCCTGACAGGGGGCGCGGCAGATACGCAGTATTTT. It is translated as CAWSALTGGAADTQYF. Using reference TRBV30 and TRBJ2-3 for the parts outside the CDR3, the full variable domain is SQTIHQWPATLVQPVGSPLSLECTVEGTSNPNLYWYRQAAGRGLQLLFYSVGIGQISSEVPQNLSASRPQDRQFILSSKKLLLSDSGFYLCAWSALTGGAADTQYFGPGTRLTVL.

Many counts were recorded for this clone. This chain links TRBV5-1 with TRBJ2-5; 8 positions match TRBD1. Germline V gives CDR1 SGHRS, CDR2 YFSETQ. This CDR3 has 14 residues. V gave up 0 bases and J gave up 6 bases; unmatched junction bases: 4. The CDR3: CASSLAQGVKTQYF. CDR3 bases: TGCGCCAGCAGCTTGGCACAGGGGGTTAAGACCCAGTACTTC.

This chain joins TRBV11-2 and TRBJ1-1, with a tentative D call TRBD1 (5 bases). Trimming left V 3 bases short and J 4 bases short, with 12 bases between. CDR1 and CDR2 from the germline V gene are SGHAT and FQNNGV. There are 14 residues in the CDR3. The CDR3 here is CASSFSSGPTEAFF. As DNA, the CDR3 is TGTGCCAGCAGCTTTTCTTCAGGGCCCACTGAAGCTTTCTTT.

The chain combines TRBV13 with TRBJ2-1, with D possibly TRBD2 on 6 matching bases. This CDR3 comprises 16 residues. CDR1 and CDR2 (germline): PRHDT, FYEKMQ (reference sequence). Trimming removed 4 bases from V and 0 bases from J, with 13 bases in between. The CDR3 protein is CASSSERAFSYNEQFF. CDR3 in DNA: TGTGCCAGCAGCTCCGAGCGGGCCTTCTCCTACAATGAGCAGTTCTTC. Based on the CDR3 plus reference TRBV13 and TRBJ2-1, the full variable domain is AAGVIQSPRHLIKEKRETATLKCYPIPRHDTVYWYQQGPGQDPQFLISFYEKMQSDKGSIPDRFSAQQFSDYHSELNMSSLELGDSALYFCASSSERAFSYNEQFFGPGTRLTVL.

CDR3 DNA: TGTGCCAGTAGTATCTCCCCTATGGTGGATGAGCAGTTCTTC. Its protein product is CASSISPMVDEQFF. The V call is TRBV19, the J call TRBJ2-1, with unresolved D. The CDR3 is made up of 14 amino acids. Between the trimmed V and J ends, which lost 3 bases and 8 bases, there was a span of 14 bases. CDR1 LNHDA and CDR2 SQIVND come from the germline V gene (reference sequence).

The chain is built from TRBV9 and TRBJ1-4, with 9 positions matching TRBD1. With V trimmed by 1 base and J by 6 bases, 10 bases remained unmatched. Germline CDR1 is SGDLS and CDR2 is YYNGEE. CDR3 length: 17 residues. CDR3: CASSVTPRTGEDEKLFF. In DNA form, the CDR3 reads TGTGCCAGCAGCGTAACTCCCCGGACAGGGGAGGATGAAAAACTGTTTTTT.

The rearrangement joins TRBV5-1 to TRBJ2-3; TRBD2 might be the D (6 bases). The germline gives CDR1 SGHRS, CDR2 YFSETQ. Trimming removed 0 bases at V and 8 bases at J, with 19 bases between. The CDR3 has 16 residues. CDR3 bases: TGCGCCAGCAGCTTGGCCCCGGTCAGGGAGGAGGGTACGCAGTATTTT. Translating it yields CASSLAPVREEGTQYF.

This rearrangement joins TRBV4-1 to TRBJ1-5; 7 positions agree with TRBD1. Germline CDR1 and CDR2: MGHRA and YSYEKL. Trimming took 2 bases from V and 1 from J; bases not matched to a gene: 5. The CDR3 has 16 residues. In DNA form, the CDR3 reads TGCGCCAGCAGCCAATACAGGGGACCGAGCAATCAGCCCCAGCATTTT. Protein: CASSQYRGPSNQPQHF.

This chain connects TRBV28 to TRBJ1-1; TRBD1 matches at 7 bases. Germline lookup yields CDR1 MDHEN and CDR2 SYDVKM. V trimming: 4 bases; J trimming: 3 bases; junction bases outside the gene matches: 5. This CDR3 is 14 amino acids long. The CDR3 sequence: CASSSPTGYTEAFF. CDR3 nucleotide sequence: TGTGCCAGCAGTTCCCCGACAGGGTACACTGAAGCTTTCTTT.